The 16 T cell receptor beta chains given below trace back to one sample, sequenced in a study of shared clonotypes between healthy human individuals. The method was immunoSEQ multiplex PCR; TCRdb's version includes in-frame clones alone and lacks a portion of them. The data contain over 2 million clones, 85% to 95% of them singletons. The material sequenced was naive CD4+ T cells from PBMCs. As to subset: CD45RA+ positively selected. Receptor source: a man younger than 35 in good health. Some clones in this sample may be carry-over from other donors' samples.

This clone was seen once. The V gene is TRBV5-1, the J gene TRBJ1-2; D gene uncertain. Germline CDR1 SGHRS, CDR2 YFSETQ. The CDR3 is 16 amino acids. V was cut by 1 base and J by 3 bases, with 16 bases left in between. CDR3 sequence reads: CASSLSGRGLDYGYTF. The CDR3 bases are TGCGCCAGCAGCTTGAGTGGTCGAGGGCTGGACTATGGCTACACCTTC.

The J gene is TRBJ1-4, the V gene TRBV4-2; D is undetermined. This CDR3 comprises 15 residues. Trimming took 4 bases from V and 2 from J, leaving 11 bases between them. CDR1 is LGHNA and CDR2 is YNFKEQ in the germline V gene. The CDR3, as DNA: TGTGCCAGCAGCCGGTTGGGTGCGACTAATGAAAAACTGTTTTTT. Translation gives CASSRLGATNEKLFF.

The chain links TRBV28 to TRBJ2-3; weak D call: TRBD2 (6 bases). Trimming took 6 bases from V and 1 from J, leaving 14 bases between them. The CDR3 consists of 15 residues. CDR1 is MDHEN and CDR2 is SYDVKM in the germline V gene. CDR3 in amino acids: CASRRTGTRTDTQYF. DNA of the CDR3: TGTGCCAGCAGACGTACCGGGACTCGCACAGATACGCAGTATTTT.

The chain has TRBV7-9 and TRBJ2-5, with TRBD2 as a possible D gene (5 bases). This CDR3 spans 13 amino acids. Germline-derived CDR1 and CDR2 are SEHNR and FQNEAQ (reference sequence). V shed 0 bases and J shed 3 bases, with 5 bases lying between them. CDR3: CASSLAAEETQYF. The CDR3 DNA reads as TGTGCCAGCAGCTTAGCAGCGGAAGAGACCCAGTACTTC.

The rearrangement uses TRBV10-3 and TRBJ2-3; D not resolved. The V end lost 5 bases, the J end lost 0 bases, and 9 bases lay between the germline ends. Germline V lookup: CDR1 ENHRY, CDR2 SYGVKD. The CDR3 is 14 amino acids. Here the CDR3 reads CAISRPPSTDTQYF. The CDR3 coding sequence is TGTGCCATCAGTCGACCACCTAGCACAGATACGCAGTATTTT.

J is TRBJ2-1 and V is TRBV6-4; D tentatively reads TRBD1 or TRBD2 (6 bases each). Germline V gene sequence: CDR1 MRHNA, CDR2 SNTAGT. The ends were cut back, 5 bases at V and 7 bases at J, with 18 bases in the middle. This CDR3 spans 15 amino acids. CDR3 bases: TGTGCCAGCAGTTCACAGGGACTGTACGAGAATGAGCAGTTCTTC. It is translated as CASSSQGLYENEQFF.

This sequence joins TRBV28 and TRBJ1-5; 7 nucleotides match TRBD1. The J segment lost 6 bases and the V segment lost 3 bases, leaving 14 bases of the junction unmatched. The CDR3 is 17 amino acids. Per germline, CDR1 MDHEN and CDR2 SYDVKM. CDR3 sequence: CASSFSSRTGRSQPQHF. As DNA, the CDR3 is TGTGCCAGCAGTTTCTCTTCTCGGACAGGTCGGAGTCAGCCCCAGCATTTT. Full variable domain (rest looked up from reference TRBV28 and TRBJ1-5): DVKVTQSSRYLVKRTGEKVFLECVQDMDHENMFWYRQDPGLGLRLIYFSYDVKMKEKGDIPEGYSVSREKKERFSLILESASTNQTSMYLCASSFSSRTGRSQPQHFGDGTRLSIL.

As DNA, the CDR3 is TGTGCCAGCAGTAACCCCGGGACAGGGGGCATTGGGGAGCTGTTTTTT. Translation gives CASSNPGTGGIGELFF. This rearrangement joins TRBV28 to TRBJ2-2, with 12 positions matching TRBD1. CDR3 length equals 16 residues. The germline V gene has CDR1 MDHEN and CDR2 SYDVKM. The V and J ends lost 5 bases and 8 bases, in that order; junction bases with no gene match: 9.

V usage is TRBV19 and J usage is TRBJ2-5; 8 bases align to TRBD2. Losses at the gene ends were 5 bases for V and 5 bases for J; bases not matched to a gene: 19. This CDR3 has 18 amino acids. Germline values: CDR1 LNHDA, CDR2 SQIVND (reference sequence). The CDR3 region has the DNA TGTGCCAGTAGTCATTGGGACCTGGCGGGGGGACTTGGGGAGACCCAGTACTTC. It codes for CASSHWDLAGGLGETQYF.

The V and J genes are TRBV7-2 and TRBJ2-7; TRBD2 is a possible D gene (8 bases). Germline CDR1 and CDR2: SGHTA and FQGNSA. The CDR3 length is 15 residues. The V gene lost 1 base and the J gene lost 6 bases, with 16 bases spanning the gap. The CDR3 spells CASSLGPGGGGEQYF. The DNA for the CDR3 is TGTGCCAGCAGCTTAGGACCGGGAGGGGGCGGCGAGCAGTACTTC.

This clone was seen a single time. This chain links TRBV5-6 with TRBJ2-4; D gene ambiguous. This CDR3 contains 17 residues. The germline CDR1 and CDR2 sequences are SGHDT and YYEEEE. V lost 0 bases to trimming and J lost 1 base, with 14 bases between them. The CDR3 DNA is TGTGCCAGCAGCTTGGGTCGTGCCCAGTCGGCCAAAAACATTCAGTACTTC. Translation: CASSLGRAQSAKNIQYF. Complete variable domain (other parts from reference TRBV5-6 and TRBJ2-4): DAGVTQSPTHLIKTRGQQVTLRCSPKSGHDTVSWYQQALGQGPQFIFQYYEEEERQRGNFPDRFSGHQFPNYSSELNVNALLLGDSALYLCASSLGRAQSAKNIQYFGAGTRLSVL.

The rearrangement joins TRBV4-3 to TRBJ2-5; no clear D. Looked up from germline, CDR1 is LGHNA and CDR2 is YSLEER. This CDR3 region has 16 residues. Trimming removed 0 bases from V and 2 bases from J, with 13 bases in between. The CDR3 DNA reads as TGCGCCAGCAGCCAAGATCTGAACAGAGCACAAGAGACCCAGTACTTC. Its protein product is CASSQDLNRAQETQYF.

The chain combines TRBV27 with TRBJ1-1, with a tentative D call TRBD1 (5 bases). This CDR3 contains 13 residues. Germline CDR1 is MNHEY and CDR2 is SMNVEV (reference sequence). Trimming cost V 2 bases and J 5 bases, with 9 bases left between them. CDR3 DNA sequence: TGTGCCAGCAGTTTAGTCGGGGGGACTGAAGCTTTCTTT. It specifies CASSLVGGTEAFF.

The chain joins TRBV6-1 to TRBJ1-2; D is undetermined. CDR1 is MNHNS, CDR2 SASEGT, per germline. This CDR3 has 14 amino acids. V gave up 7 bases and J gave up 1 base, with 13 bases separating them. Here the CDR3 reads CASMIGPFNYGYTF. CDR3 nucleotide sequence: TGTGCCAGCATGATAGGACCTTTTAACTATGGCTACACCTTC.

V gene TRBV29-1 combines with J gene TRBJ2-5; 8 bases match TRBD1. This CDR3 comprises 14 residues. Trimming took 3 bases from V and 5 from J; bases not matched to a gene: 8. CDR1 is SQVTM, CDR2 ANQGSEA, per germline. The DNA of the CDR3 is TGCAGCGTTGATCACACGGACAGGGTTGAGACCCAGTACTTC. It encodes CSVDHTDRVETQYF.

This chain connects TRBV10-3 to TRBJ2-3; TRBD2 might be the D (6 bases). V dropped 8 bases and J dropped 0 bases, with 9 bases sitting between them. The germline V gene has CDR1 ENHRY and CDR2 SYGVKD. The CDR3 consists of 13 residues. As DNA, the CDR3 is TGTGCCATCGGGGGGATTAGCACAGATACGCAGTATTTT. Encoded protein: CAIGGISTDTQYF.